The 11 T cell receptor beta chains below all came from one sample that was sequenced in a study of beta chain features in type 1 diabetes. Reverse transcription of all isolated RNA meant that expressed TCRB transcripts were sequenced. Only in-frame clones appear in the TCRdb table, and some are missing; sequencing was by immunoSEQ multiplex PCR. This table has under 300,000 clones, roughly 8% appearing once. The sequenced sample was central memory CD4+ T cells from blood. These receptors came from a woman aged 18-29 years in good health.

With respect to this clone: Distinct nucleotide sequences in the sample also encode this CDR3. The CDR3 DNA reads as TGTGCCAGCAGTTGGCTAGCGGGGAGCACAGATACGCAGTATTTT. Residues: CASSWLAGSTDTQYF. The chain carries TRBV27 and TRBJ2-3; TRBD2 agrees at 9 bases. V was pared by 4 bases and J by 0 bases, with 2 bases of the junction left unmatched. Germline lookup yields CDR1 MNHEY and CDR2 SMNVEV (reference sequence). The CDR3 is 15 amino acids.

The rearrangement links TRBV15 to TRBJ2-7, with TRBD1 matching 10 bases. The germline V gene encodes CDR1 LNHNV and CDR2 YYDKDF (reference sequence). Trimming removed 11 bases from V and 7 bases from J; junction bases left unmatched: 11. The CDR3 has 13 amino acids. Here the CDR3 reads CAVAGTGVGEQYV. The CDR3 DNA follows: TGTGCCGTAGCCGGGACAGGGGTCGGAGAGCAGTACGTC.

As for this clone: One base away lies a much larger clone, so this may be a sequencing read error. The chain employs TRBV30 and TRBJ2-1; D is unresolved. CDR3 length: 12 residues. CDR1 is GTSNPN, CDR2 SVGIG, per germline (reference sequence). Between the trimmed V and J ends, which lost 3 bases and 10 bases, there was a span of 13 bases. CDR3: CAWRYRGREQFF. DNA of the CDR3: TGTGCCTGGAGGTACCGTGGTAGAGAGCAGTTCTTC.

This clone was observed a few times. The chain is built from TRBV6-6 and TRBJ2-2; TRBD2 matches at 9 bases. Trimming cost V 10 bases and J 3 bases; bases outside gene matches: 12. The length of the CDR3 is 16 residues. CDR1 and CDR2 from the germline V gene are MNHNY and SVGAGI (reference sequence). The CDR3 DNA sequence: TGTGCCACCAAGTTCCCAAGCGGGGGGTACACCGGGGAGCTGTTTTTT. Residues: CATKFPSGGYTGELFF.

This clone has a count of ten or more. The genes are TRBV5-5 and TRBJ2-3; a weak D match, TRBD2 (6 bases). CDR1 is SGHKS and CDR2 is YYEKEE in the germline V gene (reference sequence). The germline V and J ends were trimmed by 5 bases and 3 bases, with 19 bases remaining between them. This CDR3 has 16 amino acids. CDR3 DNA: TGTGCCAGCAGTTTTCTCCGCGGGACTGGAACAGATACGCAGTATTTT. It is translated as CASSFLRGTGTDTQYF.

This clone was counted only a few times. This CDR3 reads CASSSSGTGWYEQYV. In DNA, the CDR3 is TGTGCCAGCAGTTCTTCCGGGACAGGGTGGTACGAGCAGTACGTC. The V gene is TRBV28, the J gene TRBJ2-7, with TRBD1 matching over 9 bases. Germline V gives CDR1 MDHEN, CDR2 SYDVKM. V was clipped by 4 bases and J by 4 bases; unmatched bases: 8. The CDR3 is 15 amino acids.

A few counts support this clone. V and J are TRBV5-1 and TRBJ2-3, with 10 bases aligning to TRBD2. The CDR3 sequence is 17 residues long. Germline trimming cut 2 bases from V and 1 base from J; bases unmatched to any gene: 7. Germline V CDR1 and CDR2: SGHRS, YFSETQ. The CDR3 protein is CASSFFGTSVGTDTQYF. CDR3 DNA sequence: TGCGCCAGCAGCTTTTTCGGGACTAGCGTCGGCACAGATACGCAGTATTTT.

This clone appeared many times. The rearrangement joins TRBV2 to TRBJ1-5; no definite D call. Trimming cost V 5 bases and J 0 bases, with 8 bases left between them. The germline V gene encodes CDR1 SNHLY and CDR2 FYNNEI. The CDR3 consists of 14 residues. This CDR3 is CASSNGYSNQPQHF. Here the CDR3 DNA reads TGTGCCAGCAGTAACGGGTATAGCAATCAGCCCCAGCATTTT.

This clone appeared a few times. Different DNA sequences within this sample yield the same CDR3. The chain has TRBV18 and TRBJ2-5; D is perhaps TRBD2 (6 bases). Trimming left V 0 bases short and J 4 bases short, with 12 bases between. The CDR3 loop spans 15 amino acids. Germline values: CDR1 KGHSH, CDR2 LQKENI. The CDR3 DNA sequence: TGTGCCAGCTCACCACCGGGCCAGGGAGGAGAGACCCAGTACTTC. Amino acids: CASSPPGQGGETQYF.

This clone was counted at least ten times. The rearrangement links TRBV7-2 to TRBJ1-1; no clear D gene. The CDR3 contains 14 residues. Trimming removed 3 bases from V and 3 bases from J, with 11 bases in between. Germline CDR1 is SGHTA and CDR2 is FQGNSA. The CDR3 spells CASSFTPGDTEAFF. CDR3 nucleotides: TGTGCCAGCAGCTTTACCCCTGGGGACACTGAAGCTTTCTTT.

Only a few counts were recorded for this clone. The chain couples TRBV12-5 to TRBJ2-3, with D possibly being TRBD2 (5 bases). The CDR3 is made up of 17 amino acids. The V gene's germline CDR1 is LGHNT and CDR2 FRNRAP. Trimming removed 4 bases from V and 1 base from J, with 18 bases in between. CDR3 sequence: CASGSPGRGWGTDTQYF. CDR3 nucleotides: TGTGCTAGTGGTTCCCCTGGCCGGGGATGGGGCACAGATACGCAGTATTTT.